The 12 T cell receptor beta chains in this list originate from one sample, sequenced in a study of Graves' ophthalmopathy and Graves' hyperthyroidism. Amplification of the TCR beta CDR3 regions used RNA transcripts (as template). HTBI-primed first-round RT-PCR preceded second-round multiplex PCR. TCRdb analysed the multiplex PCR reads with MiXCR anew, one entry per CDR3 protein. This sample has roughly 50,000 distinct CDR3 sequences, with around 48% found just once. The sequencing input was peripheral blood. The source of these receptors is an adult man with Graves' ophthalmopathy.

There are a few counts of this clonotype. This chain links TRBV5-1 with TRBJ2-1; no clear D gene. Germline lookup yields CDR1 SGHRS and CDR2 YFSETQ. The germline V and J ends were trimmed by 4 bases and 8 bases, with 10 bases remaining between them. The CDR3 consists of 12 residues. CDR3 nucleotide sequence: TGCGCCAGCAGCCTGGGCAGGTATGAGCAGTTCTTC. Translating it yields CASSLGRYEQFF.

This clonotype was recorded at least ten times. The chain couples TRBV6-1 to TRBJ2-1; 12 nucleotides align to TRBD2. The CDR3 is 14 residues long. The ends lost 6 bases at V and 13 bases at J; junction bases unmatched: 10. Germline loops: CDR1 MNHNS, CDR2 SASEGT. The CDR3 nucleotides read TGTGCCAGCAGCGTCACACGACTAGCGGGAGATCAGTTCTTC. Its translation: CASSVTRLAGDQFF.

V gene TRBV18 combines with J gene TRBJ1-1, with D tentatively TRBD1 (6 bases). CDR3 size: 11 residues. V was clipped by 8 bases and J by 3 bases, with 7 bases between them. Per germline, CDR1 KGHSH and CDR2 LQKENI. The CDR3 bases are TGTGCCAGCGAGGGGGACACTGAAGCTTTCTTT. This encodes CASEGDTEAFF.

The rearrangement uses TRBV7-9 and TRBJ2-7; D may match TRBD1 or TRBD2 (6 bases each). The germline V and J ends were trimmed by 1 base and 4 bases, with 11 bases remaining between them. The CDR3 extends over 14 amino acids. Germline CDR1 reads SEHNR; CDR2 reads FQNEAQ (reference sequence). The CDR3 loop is CASSLEGGSYEQYF. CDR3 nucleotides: TGTGCCAGCAGCTTAGAGGGGGGATCTTACGAGCAGTACTTC.

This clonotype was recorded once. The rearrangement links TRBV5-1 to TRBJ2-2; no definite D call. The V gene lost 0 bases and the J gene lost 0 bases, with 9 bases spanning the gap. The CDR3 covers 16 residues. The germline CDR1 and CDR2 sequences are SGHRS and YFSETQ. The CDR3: CASSLGVASNTGELFF. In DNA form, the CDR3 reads TGCGCCAGCAGCTTGGGCGTGGCGTCGAACACCGGGGAGCTGTTTTTT.

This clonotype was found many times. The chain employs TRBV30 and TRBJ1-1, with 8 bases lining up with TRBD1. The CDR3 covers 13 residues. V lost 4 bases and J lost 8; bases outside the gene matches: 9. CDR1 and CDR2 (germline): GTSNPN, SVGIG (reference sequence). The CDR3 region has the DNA TGTGCCTGGACCGGGACAGGACCAGGCGAAGCTTTCTTT. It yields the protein CAWTGTGPGEAFF.

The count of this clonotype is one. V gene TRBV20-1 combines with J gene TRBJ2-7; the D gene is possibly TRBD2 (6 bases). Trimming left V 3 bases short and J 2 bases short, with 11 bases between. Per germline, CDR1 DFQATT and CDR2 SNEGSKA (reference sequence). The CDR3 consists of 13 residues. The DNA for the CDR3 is TGCAGTGCTAGTCCCCGGAGGGCCTACGAGCAGTACTTC. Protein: CSASPRRAYEQYF.

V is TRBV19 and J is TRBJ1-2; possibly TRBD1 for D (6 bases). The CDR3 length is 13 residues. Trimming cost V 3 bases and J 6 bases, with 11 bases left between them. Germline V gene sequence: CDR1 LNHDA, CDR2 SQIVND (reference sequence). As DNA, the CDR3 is TGTGCCAGTAGTATCACAGGGATGGATGGCTACACCTTC. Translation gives CASSITGMDGYTF.

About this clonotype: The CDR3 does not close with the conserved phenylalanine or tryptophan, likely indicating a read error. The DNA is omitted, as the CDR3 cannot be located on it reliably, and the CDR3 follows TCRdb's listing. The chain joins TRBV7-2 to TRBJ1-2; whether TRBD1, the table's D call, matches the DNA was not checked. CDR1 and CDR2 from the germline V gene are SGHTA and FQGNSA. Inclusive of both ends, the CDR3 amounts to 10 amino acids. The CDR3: CASSLAPGQG.

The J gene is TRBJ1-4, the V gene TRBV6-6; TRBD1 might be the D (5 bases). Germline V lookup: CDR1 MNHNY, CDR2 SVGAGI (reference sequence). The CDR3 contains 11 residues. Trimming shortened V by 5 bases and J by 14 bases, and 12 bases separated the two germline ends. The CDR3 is CASSTFGGLFF. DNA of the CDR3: TGTGCCAGCAGTACTTTCGGGGGGCTGTTTTTT.

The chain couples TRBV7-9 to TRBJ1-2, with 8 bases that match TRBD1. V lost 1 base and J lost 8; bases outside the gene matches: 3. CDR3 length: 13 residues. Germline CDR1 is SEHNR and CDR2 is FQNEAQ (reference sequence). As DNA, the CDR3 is TGTGCCAGCAGCTTAGGCAGGGGGCGCGGCTACACCTTC. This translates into CASSLGRGRGYTF.

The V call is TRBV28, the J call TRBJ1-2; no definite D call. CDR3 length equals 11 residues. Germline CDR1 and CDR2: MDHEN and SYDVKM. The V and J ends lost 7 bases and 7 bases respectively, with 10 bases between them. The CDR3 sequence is CASTVGSGYTF. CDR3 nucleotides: TGTGCCAGCACCGTCGGGTCTGGCTACACCTTC.